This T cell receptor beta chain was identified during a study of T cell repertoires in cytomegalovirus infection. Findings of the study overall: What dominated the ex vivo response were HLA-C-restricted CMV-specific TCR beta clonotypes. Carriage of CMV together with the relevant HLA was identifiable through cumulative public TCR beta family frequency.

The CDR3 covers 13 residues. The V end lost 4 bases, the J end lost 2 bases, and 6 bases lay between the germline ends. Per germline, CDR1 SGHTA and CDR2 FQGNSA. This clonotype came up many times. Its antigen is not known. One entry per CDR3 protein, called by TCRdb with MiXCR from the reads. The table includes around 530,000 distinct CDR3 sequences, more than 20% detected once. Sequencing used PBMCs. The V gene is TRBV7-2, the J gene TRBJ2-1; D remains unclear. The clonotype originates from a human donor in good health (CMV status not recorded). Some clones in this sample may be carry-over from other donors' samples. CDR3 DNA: TGTGCCAGCAGCTCTGACACCTACAATGAGCAGTTCTTC. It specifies CASSSDTYNEQFF.